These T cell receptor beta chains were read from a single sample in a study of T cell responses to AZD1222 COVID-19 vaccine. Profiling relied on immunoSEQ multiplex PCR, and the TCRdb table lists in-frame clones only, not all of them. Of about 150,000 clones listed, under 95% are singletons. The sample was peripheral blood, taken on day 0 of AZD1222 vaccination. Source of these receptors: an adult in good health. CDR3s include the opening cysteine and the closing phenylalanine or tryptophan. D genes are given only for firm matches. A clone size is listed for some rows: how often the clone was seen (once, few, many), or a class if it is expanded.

CASSSQQGTNTEAFF TGTGCCAGCAGCTCACAACAGGGGACGAACACTGAAGCTTTCTTT TRBJ1-1 TRBD1 few 15 TRBV11-3
CASSLTGTANTEAFF TGCGCCAGCAGCTTAACCGGGACAGCGAACACTGAAGCTTTCTTT TRBJ1-1 TRBD1 . 15 TRBV5-1
CASSPTGGGDEQYF TGCGCCAGCAGCCCGACAGGGGGCGGGGACGAGCAGTACTTC TRBJ2-7 TRBD1 . 14 TRBV5-1
CASSPRTEEKLFF TGTGCCAGCAGCCCACGGACAGAAGAAAAACTGTTTTTT TRBJ1-4 . few 13 TRBV3-1/TRBV3-2
CASSQDVSPGRPQHF TGCGCCAGCAGCCAAGATGTATCGCCGGGGCGGCCCCAGCATTTT TRBJ1-5 . few 15 TRBV4-1
CASSQGQGGSPLHF TGCGCCAGCAGCCAGGGACAGGGGGGTTCACCCCTCCACTTT TRBJ1-6 TRBD1 . 14 TRBV5-1
CASTRGSQETQYF TGTGCCAGCACCCGGGGGAGCCAAGAGACCCAGTACTTC TRBJ2-5 . . 13 TRBV12-3/TRBV12-4
CASSAWTGAVGAFF TGTGCCAGCAGCGCCTGGACAGGGGCGGTGGGAGCTTTCTTT TRBJ1-1 TRBD1 . 14 TRBV9
CASSTGTAQETQYF TGTGCCAGCAGTACCGGGACTGCACAAGAGACCCAGTACTTC TRBJ2-5 . . 14 TRBV6-5
CASSHSRGQDTEAFF TGTGCCAGCAGCCATAGCAGGGGGCAGGACACTGAAGCTTTCTTT TRBJ1-1 TRBD1 . 15 TRBV14
CASSILGQFYGYTF TGTGCCAGTAGTATATTGGGACAGTTCTATGGCTACACCTTC TRBJ1-2 TRBD1 once 14 TRBV19
CSVHVGGEDQPQHF TGCAGCGTTCACGTGGGAGGAGAGGATCAGCCCCAGCATTTT TRBJ1-5 . . 14 TRBV29-1
CASSQDPDRVKAVYGYTF TGCGCCAGCAGCCAAGACCCGGACAGGGTAAAAGCCGTCTATGGCTACACCTTC TRBJ1-2 TRBD1 . 18 TRBV4-1
CASSPPPGRAETNYGYTF TGTGCCAGCAGTCCTCCACCGGGACGGGCAGAAACGAACTATGGCTACACCTTC TRBJ1-2 . . 18 TRBV27
CASSQPFRNYGYTF TGCGCCAGCAGCCAGCCCTTTCGTAACTATGGCTACACCTTC TRBJ1-2 . . 14 TRBV4-1